Listed here are 4 T cell receptor beta chains from one sample, sequenced in a study of Graves' ophthalmopathy and Graves' hyperthyroidism. RNA transcripts were the source from which TCR beta CDR3 regions were amplified. The first round was an RT-PCR with HTBI primers, and the second round was a multiplex PCR. One entry per CDR3 protein results from TCRdb running MiXCR on the multiplex PCR reads. The repertoire holds about 200,000 distinct CDR3 sequences, with 25% to 35% as singletons. The specimen sequenced was peripheral blood. These receptor sequences come from a man aged 50 or older with Graves' ophthalmopathy.

V gene TRBV6-1 combines with J gene TRBJ1-1; D unclear. Trimming took off 7 bases at V and 3 bases at J, with 9 bases between the two ends. In germline, CDR1 is MNHNS, CDR2 SASEGT. The CDR3 runs to 12 residues. DNA of the CDR3: TGTGCCAGCACCCGGGTGGACACTGAAGCTTTCTTT. It encodes CASTRVDTEAFF.

This clonotype was seen ten or more times. This sequence joins TRBV20-1 and TRBJ2-5; perhaps D is TRBD1 or TRBD2 (5 bases each). The germline V and J ends were trimmed by 5 bases and 5 bases, with 18 bases remaining between them. Germline lookup yields CDR1 DFQATT and CDR2 SNEGSKA (reference sequence). This CDR3 has 14 residues. CDR3 in DNA: TGCAGTGCTGGAGTTGCAGGGTCGGGGGAGACCCAGTACTTC. It is translated as CSAGVAGSGETQYF.

This clonotype was counted at least ten times. The genes are TRBV12-3 or TRBV12-4 and TRBJ2-3; D is possibly TRBD1 (5 bases). The CDR3 extends over 14 amino acids. V lost 2 bases and J 5 bases, leaving 11 bases between the germline ends. CDR3 protein: CASSLQGAKDTQYF. CDR3 nucleotides: TGTGCCAGCAGTTTACAAGGGGCAAAAGATACGCAGTATTTT.

The V gene is TRBV6-1, the J gene TRBJ1-2; TRBD1 aligns across 12 bases. V shed 7 bases, J shed 4 bases, and the junction held 7 bases outside the gene matches. Germline V CDR1 and CDR2: MNHNS, SASEGT. CDR3 size: 15 residues. The CDR3 DNA is TGTGCCAGCACAAAGGGACAGGGGGCAATCTATGGCTACACCTTC. Protein sequence: CASTKGQGAIYGYTF.